This paragraph reports one T cell receptor (beta chain). One entry per CDR3 protein, called by TCRdb with MiXCR from the 5' RACE reads. The sample lists 350,000 to 550,000 distinct CDR3 sequences, over 15% occurring once. The germline V gene encodes CDR1 MNHEY and CDR2 SVGEGT. The trim removed 6 bases at V and 4 bases at J, leaving 10 bases unmatched. This CDR3 region has 15 residues. This sample is part of a study of T-cell memory formation after mild COVID-19. The chain combines TRBV6-2 or TRBV6-3 with TRBJ2-7, with 9 bases matching TRBD1. Sequencing used PBMCs or a T cell subset sorted from them (not recorded which). The TCR sequence derives from a man between 18 and 35 years old who had mild COVID-19 (a few samples of this study predate the infection). Cell type and time point are not known. This chain's CDR3 is CASRSWDRVWYEQYF. CDR3 bases: TGTGCCAGCAGATCCTGGGACAGGGTTTGGTACGAGCAGTACTTC.